What follows are 18 T cell receptor beta chains derived from one specimen sequenced in a study of blood T cell repertoires in COVID-19. Method: immunoSEQ multiplex PCR; TCRdb's copy keeps in-frame clones and lacks some. The profile shows around 30,000 clones, approximately 93% of them singletons. Sequencing was carried out using peripheral blood. Receptors were obtained from a human donor with active COVID-19. The donor label of this sample is uncertain.

J is TRBJ2-1 and V is TRBV3-1 (or the pseudogene TRBV3-2); D is unresolved. The length of the CDR3 is 15 residues. Per the germline V gene, CDR1 is LGHDT and CDR2 is YNNKEL (reference sequence). The V end lost 0 bases, the J end lost 3 bases, and 9 bases lay between the germline ends. The CDR3 region has the DNA TGTGCCAGCAGCCAAGATTTGCGGTACTACAATGAGCAGTTCTTC. Protein sequence: CASSQDLRYYNEQFF.

In this sample, this clone turned up once. The gene calls are TRBV7-2 and TRBJ2-1; D possibly corresponds to TRBD2 (6 bases). Germline CDR1 is SGHTA and CDR2 is FQGNSA. The CDR3 loop spans 13 amino acids. V gave up 4 bases and J gave up 9 bases, with 13 bases separating them. The CDR3 DNA is TGTGCCAGCAGCTACCTTCAGGGAGGTGAGCAGTTCTTC. Amino acids: CASSYLQGGEQFF.

The CDR3 DNA follows: TGTGCCAGCGCCACCCAAGGGGGCGAGACCCAGTACTTC. Amino acid sequence: CASATQGGETQYF. The chain is built from TRBV6-5 and TRBJ2-5, with 7 nucleotides matching TRBD1. The CDR3 length is 13 residues. Germline V lookup: CDR1 MNHEY, CDR2 SVGAGI. The ends lost 8 bases at V and 5 bases at J; junction bases unmatched: 8.

The V gene is TRBV5-4, the J gene TRBJ2-5, with a possible D match to TRBD2 (5 bases). Germline CDR1 is SGHNT and CDR2 is YYREEE (reference sequence). The V end was cut by 7 bases, the J end by 4 bases, with 17 bases between. This CDR3 contains 14 residues. The CDR3 nucleotides are TGTGCCAGCTCGATAGGGAGCATGGGAGAGACCCAGTACTTC. Translating gives CASSIGSMGETQYF.

The V gene is TRBV6-1, the J gene TRBJ2-5, with TRBD2 matching over 8 bases. The CDR3 covers 14 residues. Germline V lookup: CDR1 MNHNS, CDR2 SASEGT. V was clipped by 2 bases and J by 5 bases; unmatched bases: 4. CDR3 bases: TGTGCCAGCAGTGAACCTAGCGGGCCGGAGACCCAGTACTTC. Protein sequence: CASSEPSGPETQYF.

The chain has TRBV13 and TRBJ1-1, with 8 bases matching TRBD1. V dropped 4 bases and J dropped 4; count of bases not matched to a gene: 5. CDR1 and CDR2 (germline): PRHDT, FYEKMQ (reference sequence). This CDR3 region has 14 residues. The CDR3 DNA is TGTGCCAGCAGCTACGGACAGGGCTTCACTGAAGCTTTCTTT. Its translation is CASSYGQGFTEAFF.

This clone was detected only a few times. J is TRBJ1-5 and V is TRBV3-1 (or the pseudogene TRBV3-2), with D hard to call. The CDR3 sequence is 14 residues long. Germline CDR1 reads LGHDT; CDR2 reads YNNKEL (reference sequence). Trimming cost V 4 bases and J 1 base, with 8 bases left between them. CDR3 nucleotide sequence: TGTGCCAGCAGCCTCCGGGAGAGCAATCAGCCCCAGCATTTT. This codes for CASSLRESNQPQHF.

J is TRBJ2-3 and V is TRBV4-3; 13 bases are shared with TRBD2. CDR3 length: 18 amino acids. V lost 1 base and J lost 0; bases outside the gene matches: 4. Germline V gene sequence: CDR1 LGHNA, CDR2 YSLEER. The CDR3, as DNA: TGCGCCAGCAGCCAAGGGACTAGCGGGGGCGCGAGCACAGATACGCAGTATTTT. It yields the protein CASSQGTSGGASTDTQYF.

The genes are TRBV7-2 and TRBJ1-6, with no clear D. Germline V gene lookup returns CDR1 SGHTA and CDR2 FQGNSA. Trimming stripped 1 base from V and 0 bases from J, with 10 bases between. This CDR3 spans 17 amino acids. The DNA of the CDR3 is TGTGCCAGCAGCTTAGTCGGGAGTAGCTCCTATAATTCACCCCTCCACTTT. It translates to CASSLVGSSSYNSPLHF.

The chain joins TRBV7-8 to TRBJ2-7; 7 nucleotides agree with TRBD2. This CDR3 contains 16 residues. The V segment lost 1 base and the J segment 4 bases; nucleotides outside the gene matches: 10. Germline values: CDR1 SGHVS, CDR2 FQNEAQ. The CDR3: CASSLGGGAPGYEQYF. DNA of the CDR3: TGTGCCAGCAGCTTAGGGGGGGGAGCGCCAGGTTACGAGCAGTACTTC.

A single count supports this clone. The chain employs TRBV27 and TRBJ1-5, with D unclear. The CDR3 extends over 12 amino acids. Germline-derived CDR1 and CDR2 are MNHEY and SMNVEV (reference sequence). V was pared by 7 bases and J by 5 bases, with 9 bases between. The CDR3 loop is CASKTRDQPQHF. The CDR3 bases are TGTGCCAGCAAAACGCGCGATCAGCCCCAGCATTTT.

The chain uses TRBV5-1 and TRBJ2-1; 7 nucleotides agree with TRBD2. Trimming took 2 bases from V and 2 from J; bases not matched to a gene: 4. Looked up from germline, CDR1 is SGHRS and CDR2 is YFSETQ. The CDR3 extends over 15 amino acids. DNA for the CDR3: TGCGCCAGCAGCTTAGCGGGGTGGACCTACAATGAGCAGTTCTTC. Translating it yields CASSLAGWTYNEQFF.

V is TRBV24-1 and J is TRBJ2-2; 8 positions agree with TRBD2. The CDR3 has 15 residues. With V trimmed by 3 bases and J by 13 bases, 12 bases remained unmatched. Germline CDR1 and CDR2: KGHDR and SFDVKD. The CDR3 here is CATSDRTSGANWLFF. The CDR3 DNA follows: TGTGCCACCAGTGATCGAACTAGCGGCGCGAACTGGCTGTTTTTT.

The chain is built from TRBV5-5 and TRBJ1-2, with D maybe TRBD1 (5 bases). This CDR3 spans 13 amino acids. From germline, CDR1 is SGHKS and CDR2 YYEKEE (reference sequence). The V end was cut by 4 bases, the J end by 5 bases, with 12 bases between. The DNA of the CDR3 is TGTGCCAGCAGCCAACGGGGGGGGTATGGCTACACCTTC. It specifies CASSQRGGYGYTF.

This sequence joins TRBV6-2 or TRBV6-3 and TRBJ2-2, with 7 bases that match TRBD1. Germline V gives CDR1 MNHEY, CDR2 SVGEGT. V lost 4 bases and J lost 2; bases outside the gene matches: 4. This CDR3 spans 15 amino acids. This CDR3 is CASSSGTANTGELFF. The CDR3 DNA follows: TGTGCCAGCAGTTCCGGGACAGCAAACACCGGGGAGCTGTTTTTT.

This clone has only a few counts. The chain carries TRBV5-8 and TRBJ2-7; 8 bases map to TRBD1. The length of the CDR3 is 15 residues. The ends lost 7 bases at V and 1 base at J; junction bases unmatched: 10. Germline CDR1 and CDR2: SGHTS and YDEGEE. The CDR3 loop is CASCHRDRISYEQYF. The CDR3 DNA reads TGTGCCAGCTGCCACCGGGACAGGATTTCCTACGAGCAGTACTTC.

This chain connects TRBV6-2 or TRBV6-3 to TRBJ1-4, with 7 bases that match TRBD1. From germline, CDR1 is MNHEY and CDR2 SVGEGT. V lost 6 bases and J lost 15; bases outside the gene matches: 7. The CDR3 is made up of 11 amino acids. CDR3 sequence reads: CASSRQGSVFF. Written as DNA, the CDR3 is TGTGCCAGCAGCAGACAGGGATCCGTGTTTTTT.

The V and J genes are TRBV5-5 and TRBJ2-7, with TRBD1 identical over 9 bases. Germline V gene data show CDR1 as SGHKS and CDR2 as YYEKEE (reference sequence). Trimming cost V 2 bases and J 2 bases; bases outside gene matches: 5. The CDR3 totals 15 residues. The CDR3 reads CASSFGQGSAYEQYF. CDR3 DNA: TGTGCCAGCAGCTTTGGACAGGGGTCAGCCTACGAGCAGTACTTC.